Below, one TCR beta chain is given with its context. This entry comes from a study of blood T cell repertoires in COVID-19. The CDR3 is made up of 16 amino acids. Germline assignment: CDR1 GTSNPN and CDR2 SVGIG (reference sequence). The V gene lost 1 base and the J gene lost 4 bases, with 19 bases spanning the gap. Assay used: immunoSEQ multiplex PCR; TCRdb lists only in-frame clones, some missing. Of 150,000 to 200,000 clones in the sample, approximately 90% were seen once. The rearrangement joins TRBV30 to TRBJ1-2; tentative D call: TRBD1 (6 bases). This clonotype originated in a man younger than 40 with COVID-19, enrolled during active disease. The sample taken for sequencing was peripheral blood. The CDR3 region is CAWSGSRGQFIYGYTF. CDR3 coding DNA: TGTGCCTGGAGTGGGAGCAGGGGCCAATTTATCTATGGCTACACCTTC.